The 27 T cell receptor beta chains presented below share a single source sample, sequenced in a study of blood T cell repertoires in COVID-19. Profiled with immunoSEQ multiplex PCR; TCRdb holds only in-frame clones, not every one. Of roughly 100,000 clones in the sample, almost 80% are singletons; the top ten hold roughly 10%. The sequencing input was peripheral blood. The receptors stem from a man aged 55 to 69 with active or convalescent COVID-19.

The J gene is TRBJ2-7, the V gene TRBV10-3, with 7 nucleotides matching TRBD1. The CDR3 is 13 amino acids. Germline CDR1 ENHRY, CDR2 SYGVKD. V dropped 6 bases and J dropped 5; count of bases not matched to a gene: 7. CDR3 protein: CAIRSTGTHEQYF. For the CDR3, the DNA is TGTGCCATCAGGTCGACAGGGACCCACGAGCAGTACTTC.

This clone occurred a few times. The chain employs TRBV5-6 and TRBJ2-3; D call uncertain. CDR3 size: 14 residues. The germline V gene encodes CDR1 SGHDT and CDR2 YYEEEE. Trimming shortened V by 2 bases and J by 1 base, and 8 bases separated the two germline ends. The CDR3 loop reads CASSLELRTDTQYF. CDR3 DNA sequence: TGTGCCAGCAGCTTAGAACTCCGCACAGATACGCAGTATTTT.

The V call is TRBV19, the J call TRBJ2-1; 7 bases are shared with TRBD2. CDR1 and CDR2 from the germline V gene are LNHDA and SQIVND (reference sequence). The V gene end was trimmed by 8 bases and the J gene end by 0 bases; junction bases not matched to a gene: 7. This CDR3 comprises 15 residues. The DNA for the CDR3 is TGTGCCAGTCGTAGCAGCGGGAACTCCTACAATGAGCAGTTCTTC. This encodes CASRSSGNSYNEQFF.

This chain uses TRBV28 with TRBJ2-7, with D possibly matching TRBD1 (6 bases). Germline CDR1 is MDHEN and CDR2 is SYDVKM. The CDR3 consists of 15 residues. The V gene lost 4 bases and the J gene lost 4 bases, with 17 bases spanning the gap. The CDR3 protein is CASSSRGVVNYEQYF. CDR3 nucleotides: TGTGCCAGCAGTTCCAGGGGAGTCGTTAATTACGAGCAGTACTTC.

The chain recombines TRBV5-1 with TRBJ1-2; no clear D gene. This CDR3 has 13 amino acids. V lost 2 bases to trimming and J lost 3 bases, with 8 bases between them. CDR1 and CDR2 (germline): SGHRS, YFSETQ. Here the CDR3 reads CASSFTEDYGYTF. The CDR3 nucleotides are TGCGCCAGCAGCTTTACAGAAGACTATGGCTACACCTTC. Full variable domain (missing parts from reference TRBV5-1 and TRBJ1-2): KAGVTQTPRYLIKTRGQQVTLSCSPISGHRSVSWYQQTPGQGLQFLFEYFSETQRNKGNFPGRFSGRQFSNSRSEMNVSTLELGDSALYLCASSFTEDYGYTFGSGTRLTVV.

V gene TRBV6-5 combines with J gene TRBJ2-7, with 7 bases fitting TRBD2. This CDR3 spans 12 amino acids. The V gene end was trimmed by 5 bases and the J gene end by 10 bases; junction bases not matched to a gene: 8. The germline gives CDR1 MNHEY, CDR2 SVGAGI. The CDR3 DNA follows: TGTGCCAGCAGTCTGGGACTATCGGGACAGTACGTC. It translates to CASSLGLSGQYV.

The CDR3 here is CASSQDWTSVQYF. DNA of the CDR3: TGTGCCAGCAGCCAAGACTGGACTAGCGTGCAGTACTTC. This rearrangement joins TRBV14 to TRBJ2-7; TRBD2 agrees at 9 bases. The CDR3 consists of 13 residues. The germline gives CDR1 SGHDN, CDR2 FVKESK. Trimming cost V 0 bases and J 9 bases; bases outside gene matches: 3.

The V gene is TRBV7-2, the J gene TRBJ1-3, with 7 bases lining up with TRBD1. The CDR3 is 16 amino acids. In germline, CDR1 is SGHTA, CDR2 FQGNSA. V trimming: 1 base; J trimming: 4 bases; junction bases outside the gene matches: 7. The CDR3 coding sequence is TGTGCCAGCAGCTTAGGACCGGACAGGACAGGAAACACCATATATTTT. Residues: CASSLGPDRTGNTIYF.

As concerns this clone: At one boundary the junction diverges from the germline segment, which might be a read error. CDR3 nucleotides: TGTGCCAGCAGCTTAAATCAACTGCACGGGAAGCTGTTTTTT. Residues: CASSLNQLHGKLFF. The chain couples TRBV11-1 to TRBJ2-2; a weak D match, TRBD2 (5 bases). Germline CDR1 reads SGHAT; CDR2 reads FQDESV (reference sequence). This CDR3 contains 14 residues. The whole variable domain, filled in from reference TRBV11-1 and TRBJ2-2, reads EAEVAQSPRYKITEKSQAVAFWCDPISGHATLYWYRQILGQGPELLVQFQDESVVDDSQLPKDRFSAERLKGVDSTLKIQPAELGDSAMYLCASSLNQLHGKLFFGEGSRLTVL.

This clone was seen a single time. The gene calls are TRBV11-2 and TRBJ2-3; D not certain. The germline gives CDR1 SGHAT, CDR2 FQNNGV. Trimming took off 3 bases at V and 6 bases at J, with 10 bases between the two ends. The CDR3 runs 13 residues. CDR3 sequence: CASSLTPSDTQYF. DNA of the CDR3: TGTGCCAGCAGCTTGACACCTTCGGATACGCAGTATTTT. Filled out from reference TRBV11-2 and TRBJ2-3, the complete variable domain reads EAGVAQSPRYKIIEKRQSVAFWCNPISGHATLYWYQQILGQGPKLLIQFQNNGVVDDSQLPKDRFSAERLKGVDSTLKIQPAKLEDSAVYLCASSLTPSDTQYFGPGTRLTVL.

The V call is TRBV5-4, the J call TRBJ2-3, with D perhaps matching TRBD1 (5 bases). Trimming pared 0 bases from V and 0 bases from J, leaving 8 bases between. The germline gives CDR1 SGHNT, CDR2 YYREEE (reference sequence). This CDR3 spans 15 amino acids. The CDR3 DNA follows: TGTGCCAGCAGCTTGGACAGGCGTAGCACAGATACGCAGTATTTT. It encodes CASSLDRRSTDTQYF.

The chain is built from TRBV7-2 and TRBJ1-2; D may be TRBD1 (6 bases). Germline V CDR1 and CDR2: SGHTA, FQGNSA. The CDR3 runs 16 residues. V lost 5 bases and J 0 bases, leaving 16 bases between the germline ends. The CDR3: CASSRGSGTSNYGYTF. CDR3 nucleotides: TGTGCCAGCAGCAGAGGGTCCGGGACATCTAACTATGGCTACACCTTC.

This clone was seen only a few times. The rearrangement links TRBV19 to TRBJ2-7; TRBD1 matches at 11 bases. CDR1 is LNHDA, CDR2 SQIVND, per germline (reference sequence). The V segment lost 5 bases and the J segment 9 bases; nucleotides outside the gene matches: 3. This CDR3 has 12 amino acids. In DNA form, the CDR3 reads TGTGCCAGTAGTGGGACAGGGGGAAGGCAGTACTTC. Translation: CASSGTGGRQYF.

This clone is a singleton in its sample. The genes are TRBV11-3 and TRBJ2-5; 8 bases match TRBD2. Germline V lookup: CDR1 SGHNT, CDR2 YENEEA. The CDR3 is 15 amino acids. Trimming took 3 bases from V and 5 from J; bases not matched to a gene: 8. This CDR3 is CASSLSSGSWETQYF. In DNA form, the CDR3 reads TGTGCCAGCAGCTTGTCTAGCGGGTCCTGGGAGACCCAGTACTTC.

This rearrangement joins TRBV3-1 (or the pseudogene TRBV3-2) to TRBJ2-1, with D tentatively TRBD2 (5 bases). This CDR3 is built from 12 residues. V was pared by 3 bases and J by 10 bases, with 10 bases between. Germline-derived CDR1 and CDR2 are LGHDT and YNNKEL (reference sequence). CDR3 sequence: CASSQTTREQFF. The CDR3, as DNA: TGTGCCAGCAGCCAGACTACAAGAGAGCAGTTCTTC.

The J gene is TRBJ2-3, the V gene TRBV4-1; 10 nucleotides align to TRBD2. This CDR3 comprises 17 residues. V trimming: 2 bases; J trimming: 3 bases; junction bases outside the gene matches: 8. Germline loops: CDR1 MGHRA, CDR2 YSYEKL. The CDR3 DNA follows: TGCGCCAGCAGCCAATTTTCAAGCGGGAGGGCAACAGATACGCAGTATTTT. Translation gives CASSQFSSGRATDTQYF.

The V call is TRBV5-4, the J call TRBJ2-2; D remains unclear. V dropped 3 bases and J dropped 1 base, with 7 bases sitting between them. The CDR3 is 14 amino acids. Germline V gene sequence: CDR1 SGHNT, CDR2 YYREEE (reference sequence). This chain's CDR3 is CASSSTQNTGELFF. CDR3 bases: TGTGCCAGCAGCTCGACTCAGAACACCGGGGAGCTGTTTTTT.

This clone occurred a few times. DNA of the CDR3: TGTGCCAGCAGTCCCAGCCGCCTACAACAGGGCTACAATGAGCAGTTCTTC. Protein sequence: CASSPSRLQQGYNEQFF. The V call is TRBV6-6, the J call TRBJ2-1, with D perhaps matching TRBD1 (6 bases). Germline assignment: CDR1 MNHNY and CDR2 SVGAGI (reference sequence). Trimming removed 5 bases at V and 3 bases at J, with 20 bases between. This CDR3 has 17 residues.

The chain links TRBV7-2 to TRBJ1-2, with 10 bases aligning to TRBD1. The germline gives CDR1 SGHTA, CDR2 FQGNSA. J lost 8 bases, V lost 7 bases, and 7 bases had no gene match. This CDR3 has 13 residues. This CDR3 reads CASTPGQGWGYTF. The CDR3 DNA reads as TGTGCCAGCACCCCGGGACAGGGGTGGGGCTACACCTTC.

Here the CDR3 DNA reads TGTGCCAGCAGCTCGACAGGGTTCAATCAGCCCCAGCATTTT. This translates into CASSSTGFNQPQHF. V gene TRBV5-5 combines with J gene TRBJ1-5; 7 nucleotides align to TRBD1. Germline loops: CDR1 SGHKS, CDR2 YYEKEE (reference sequence). CDR3 length: 14 amino acids. J lost 3 bases, V lost 3 bases, and 3 bases had no gene match.

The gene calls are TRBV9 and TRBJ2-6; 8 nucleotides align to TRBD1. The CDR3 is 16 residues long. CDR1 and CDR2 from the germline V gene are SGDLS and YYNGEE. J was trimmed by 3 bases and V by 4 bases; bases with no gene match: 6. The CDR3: CASSPRQGNGANVLTF. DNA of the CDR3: TGTGCCAGCAGCCCCCGACAGGGGAATGGGGCCAACGTCCTGACTTTC.

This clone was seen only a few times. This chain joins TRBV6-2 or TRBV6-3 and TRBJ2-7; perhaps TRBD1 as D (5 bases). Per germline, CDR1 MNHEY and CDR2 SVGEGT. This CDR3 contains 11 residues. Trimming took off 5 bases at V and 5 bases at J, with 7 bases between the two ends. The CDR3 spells CASSQGHEQYV. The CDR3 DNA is TGTGCCAGCAGTCAGGGTCACGAGCAGTACGTC.

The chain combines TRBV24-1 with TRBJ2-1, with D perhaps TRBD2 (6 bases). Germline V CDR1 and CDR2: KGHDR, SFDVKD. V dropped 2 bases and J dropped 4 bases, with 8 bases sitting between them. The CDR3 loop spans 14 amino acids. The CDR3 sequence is CATSDWGTYNEQFF. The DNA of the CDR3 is TGTGCCACCAGTGATTGGGGGACTTACAATGAGCAGTTCTTC.

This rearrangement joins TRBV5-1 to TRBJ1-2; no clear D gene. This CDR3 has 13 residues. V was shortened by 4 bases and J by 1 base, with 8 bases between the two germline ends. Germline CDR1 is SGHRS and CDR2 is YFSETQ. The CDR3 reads CASSPGGNYGYTF. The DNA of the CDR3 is TGCGCCAGCAGCCCCGGAGGTAACTATGGCTACACCTTC. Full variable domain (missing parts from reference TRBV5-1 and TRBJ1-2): KAGVTQTPRYLIKTRGQQVTLSCSPISGHRSVSWYQQTPGQGLQFLFEYFSETQRNKGNFPGRFSGRQFSNSRSEMNVSTLELGDSALYLCASSPGGNYGYTFGSGTRLTVV.

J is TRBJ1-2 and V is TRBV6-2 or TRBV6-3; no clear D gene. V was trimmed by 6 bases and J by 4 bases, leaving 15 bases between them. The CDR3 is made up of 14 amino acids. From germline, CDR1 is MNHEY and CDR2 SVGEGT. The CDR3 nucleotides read TGTGCCAGCAGCCTGCTAGGAGGACTCTATGGCTACACCTTC. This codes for CASSLLGGLYGYTF.

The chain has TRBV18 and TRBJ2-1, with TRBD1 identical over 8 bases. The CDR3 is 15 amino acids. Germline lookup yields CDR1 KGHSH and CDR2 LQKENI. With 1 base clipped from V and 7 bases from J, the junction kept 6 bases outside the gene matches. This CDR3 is CASSPRQGNRNEQFF. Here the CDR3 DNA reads TGTGCCAGCTCACCACGACAGGGGAATAGGAATGAGCAGTTCTTC.

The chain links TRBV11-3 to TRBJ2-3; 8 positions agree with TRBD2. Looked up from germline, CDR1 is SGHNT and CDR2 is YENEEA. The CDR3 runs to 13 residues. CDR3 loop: CASGSGVTDTQYF. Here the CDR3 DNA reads TGTGCAAGCGGGAGCGGTGTAACAGATACGCAGTATTTT. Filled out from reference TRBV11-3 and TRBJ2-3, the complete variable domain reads EAGVVQSPRYKIIEKKQPVAFWCNPISGHNTLYWYLQNLGQGPELLIRYENEEAVDDSQLPKDRFSAERLKGVDSTLKIQPAELGDSAVYLCASGSGVTDTQYFGPGTRLTVL.